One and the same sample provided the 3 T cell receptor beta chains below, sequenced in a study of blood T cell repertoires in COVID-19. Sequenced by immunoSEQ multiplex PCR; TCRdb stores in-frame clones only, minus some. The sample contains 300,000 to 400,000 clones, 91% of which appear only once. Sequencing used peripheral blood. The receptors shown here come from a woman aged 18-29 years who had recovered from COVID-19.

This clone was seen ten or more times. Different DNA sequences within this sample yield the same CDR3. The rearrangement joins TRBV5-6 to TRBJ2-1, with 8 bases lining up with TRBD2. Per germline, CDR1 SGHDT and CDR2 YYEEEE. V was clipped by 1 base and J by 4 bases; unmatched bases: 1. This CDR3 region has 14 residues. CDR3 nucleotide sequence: TGTGCCAGCAGCTTGACTAGCGGATACAATGAGCAGTTCTTC. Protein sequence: CASSLTSGYNEQFF.

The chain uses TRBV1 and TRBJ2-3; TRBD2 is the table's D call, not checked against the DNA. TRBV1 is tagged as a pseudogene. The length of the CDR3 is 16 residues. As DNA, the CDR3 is TGCACCAGCAGCCAAGAAAAGCGGGAGAGCACAGATACGCAGTATTTT. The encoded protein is CTSSQEKRESTDTQYF.

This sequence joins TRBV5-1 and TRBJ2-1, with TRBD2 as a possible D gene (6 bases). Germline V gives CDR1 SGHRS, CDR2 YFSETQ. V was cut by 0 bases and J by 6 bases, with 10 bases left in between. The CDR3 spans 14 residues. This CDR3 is CASSLGSGPNEQFF. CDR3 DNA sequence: TGCGCCAGCAGCTTGGGTAGCGGTCCCAATGAGCAGTTCTTC.